The 9 T cell receptor beta chains presented below share a single source sample, sequenced in a study of T cell repertoires in cytomegalovirus infection (dated 2019 in TCRdb). Sequencing used an Illumina HiSeq 1500. In TCRdb, the public reads were trimmed at Q25 with fastp and aligned with MiXCR, with productive beta chains retained. Every entry covers one CDR3 protein and lists the most common genes and DNA from its rows. In all, the sample holds a few hundred thousand distinct CDR3 sequences, and about 23% of those were seen once. The top ten constitute over 15% of the sample. The sample comprised CD8+ T cells from PBMCs. The receptors stem from a human donor in good health (CMV status not recorded). Some clones in this sample may be carry-over from other donors' samples.

This clonotype appeared a single time. The chain is built from TRBV28 and TRBJ1-4; 8 positions match TRBD1. The V gene end was trimmed by 5 bases and the J gene end by 2 bases; junction bases not matched to a gene: 4. The germline CDR1 and CDR2 sequences are MDHEN and SYDVKM. The length of the CDR3 is 15 residues. CDR3 in amino acids: CASSLRTGTNEKLFF. CDR3 nucleotides: TGTGCCAGCAGTCTAAGGACAGGGACTAATGAAAAACTGTTTTTT. The full variable domain, in which reference TRBV28 and TRBJ1-4 provide the parts outside the CDR3, is DVKVTQSSRYLVKRTGEKVFLECVQDMDHENMFWYRQDPGLGLRLIYFSYDVKMKEKGDIPEGYSVSREKKERFSLILESASTNQTSMYLCASSLRTGTNEKLFFGSGTQLSVL.

The chain recombines TRBV6-6 with TRBJ2-2; D perhaps matches TRBD2 (6 bases). Germline assignment: CDR1 MNHNY and CDR2 SVGAGI (reference sequence). This CDR3 contains 15 residues. The V gene lost 0 bases and the J gene lost 6 bases, with 11 bases spanning the gap. The CDR3 reads CASSYSRLVPGELFF. The CDR3 bases are TGTGCCAGCAGTTACTCGAGACTAGTCCCCGGGGAGCTGTTTTTT.

This clonotype turned up a few times. The CDR3 DNA reads as TGTGCCAGCAGATCCTATAGCAATCAGCCCCAGCATTTT. Amino acid sequence: CASRSYSNQPQHF. The chain links TRBV28 to TRBJ1-5; D is unclear. CDR3 length equals 13 residues. Germline CDR1 is MDHEN and CDR2 is SYDVKM. Trimming shortened V by 6 bases and J by 0 bases, and 6 bases separated the two germline ends.

The chain combines TRBV7-9 with TRBJ1-1; maybe TRBD1 (5 bases). The CDR3 is 15 amino acids. V lost 1 base and J lost 6, with 15 bases in between. The germline V gene has CDR1 SEHNR and CDR2 FQNEAQ (reference sequence). The CDR3 coding sequence is TGTGCCAGCAGCTTAGACGTGGGGGGAAGGCCTGAAGCTTTCTTT. Translation gives CASSLDVGGRPEAFF.

In this sample, this clonotype turned up a few times. The chain has TRBV28 and TRBJ1-6, with no clear D. The CDR3 runs 12 residues. The germline gives CDR1 MDHEN, CDR2 SYDVKM. Trimming shortened V by 6 bases and J by 14 bases, and 14 bases separated the two germline ends. The CDR3, as DNA: TGTGCCAGCAGCAACCCCGCGGGTACCCTCCACTTT. This gives the protein CASSNPAGTLHF.

V is TRBV9 and J is TRBJ1-1; D is ambiguous. V was cut by 4 bases and J by 4 bases, with 8 bases left in between. The CDR3 is 12 residues long. CDR1 SGDLS and CDR2 YYNGEE come from the germline V gene. The CDR3 sequence is CASSPLSTEAFF. DNA for the CDR3: TGTGCCAGCAGCCCTCTTTCCACTGAAGCTTTCTTT.

In this sample, this clonotype turned up many times. The chain carries TRBV7-6 and TRBJ2-3, with TRBD1 as a possible D gene (5 bases). CDR3 length: 13 residues. Germline V gene lookup returns CDR1 SGHVS and CDR2 FNYEAQ. Trimming left V 3 bases short and J 4 bases short, with 8 bases between. CDR3 nucleotides: TGTGCCAGCAGCTTTCTAGGGGCAGATACGCAGTATTTT. Its protein is CASSFLGADTQYF.

This clonotype came up a few times. This chain's CDR3 is CASRIAGGQETQYF. Written as DNA, the CDR3 is TGTGCCAGCAGGATAGCGGGGGGCCAAGAGACCCAGTACTTC. J is TRBJ2-5 and V is TRBV6-5; 10 bases agree with TRBD2. Unmatched junction bases numbered 2, after V lost 6 bases and J lost 1 base. Germline CDR1 and CDR2: MNHEY and SVGAGI. This CDR3 has 14 amino acids.

This clonotype was found a few times. The rearrangement uses TRBV7-9 and TRBJ2-7; possibly TRBD1 or TRBD2 for D (5 bases each). The CDR3 is 12 amino acids. V gave up 8 bases and J gave up 7 bases, with 15 bases separating them. Germline V gene lookup returns CDR1 SEHNR and CDR2 FQNEAQ (reference sequence). The CDR3 protein is CASALGTGEQYF. The CDR3 DNA follows: TGTGCCAGCGCCTTAGGGACGGGAGAGCAGTACTTC.